This T cell receptor (beta chain) derives from a study of blood T cell repertoires in COVID-19. As for the study in general: Researchers got acute and convalescent COVID-19 samples from the United States, Italy and Spain. T cells, B-cell-depleted T cells, or PBMCs provided the cDNA or gDNA that served as material.

As handled by the study authors: How many nucleated cells were present was estimated from reference gene primer amplification. Generated by immunoSEQ multiplex PCR, the TCRdb table keeps only in-frame clones and is missing some. V, J and clone size are taken as reported in that table, and D and trimming were inferred from the DNA itself. The table has hundreds of thousands of clones, 82% seen once. This TCR was sampled from an older woman with active or convalescent COVID-19. Specimen: peripheral blood.

In nucleotides, the CDR3 is TGTGCCAGCAGCTTCAACAGTCAATACAATGAGCAGTTCTTC. It encodes CASSFNSQYNEQFF. The rearrangement uses TRBV11-3 and TRBJ2-1; no reliable D call. CDR3 size: 14 residues. Germline CDR1 SGHNT, CDR2 YENEEA. V lost 3 bases and J 4 bases, leaving 10 bases between the germline ends.